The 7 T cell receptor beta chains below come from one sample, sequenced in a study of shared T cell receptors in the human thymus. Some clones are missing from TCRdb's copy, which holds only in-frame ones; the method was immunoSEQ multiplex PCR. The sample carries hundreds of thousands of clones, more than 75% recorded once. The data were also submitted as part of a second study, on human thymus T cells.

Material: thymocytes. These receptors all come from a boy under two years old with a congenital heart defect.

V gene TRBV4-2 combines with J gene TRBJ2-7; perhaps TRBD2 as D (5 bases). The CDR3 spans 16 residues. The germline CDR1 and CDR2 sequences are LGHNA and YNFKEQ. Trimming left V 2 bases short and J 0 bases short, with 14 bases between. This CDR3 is CASSQMEDASSYEQYF. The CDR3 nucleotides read TGTGCCAGCAGCCAAATGGAGGACGCCAGCTCCTACGAGCAGTACTTC.

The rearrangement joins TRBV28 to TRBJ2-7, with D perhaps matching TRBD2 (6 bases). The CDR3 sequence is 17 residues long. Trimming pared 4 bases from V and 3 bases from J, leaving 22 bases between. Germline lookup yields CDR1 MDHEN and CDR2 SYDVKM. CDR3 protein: CASSWGGTGKVDYEQYF. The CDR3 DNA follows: TGTGCCAGCAGTTGGGGCGGGACCGGGAAAGTGGACTACGAGCAGTACTTC.

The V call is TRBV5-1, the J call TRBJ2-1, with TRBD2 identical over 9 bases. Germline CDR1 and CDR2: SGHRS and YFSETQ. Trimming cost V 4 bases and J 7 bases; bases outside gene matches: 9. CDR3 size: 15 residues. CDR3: CASSLLGLAGNEQFF. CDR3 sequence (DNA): TGCGCCAGCAGCCTGCTGGGACTAGCAGGAAATGAGCAGTTCTTC.

This CDR3 reads CASSLLMGGAPYEQYF. CDR3 DNA sequence: TGTGCCAGCAGCTTGTTAATGGGCGGGGCCCCCTACGAGCAGTACTTC. This chain connects TRBV5-6 to TRBJ2-7, with D maybe TRBD2 (6 bases). CDR3 length: 16 amino acids. Trimming removed 1 base at V and 2 bases at J, with 16 bases between. Germline assignment: CDR1 SGHDT and CDR2 YYEEEE.

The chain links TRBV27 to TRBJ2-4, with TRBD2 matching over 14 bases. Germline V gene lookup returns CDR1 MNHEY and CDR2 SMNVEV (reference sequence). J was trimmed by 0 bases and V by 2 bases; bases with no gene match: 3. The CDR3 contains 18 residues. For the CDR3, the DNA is TGTGCCAGCAGTTTAGGGACTAGCGGGAGAGGAGCCAAAAACATTCAGTACTTC. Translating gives CASSLGTSGRGAKNIQYF.

The CDR3 nucleotides read TGTGCCAGCAGTGGGCAGGGGGCCGAGCAGTACTTC. It translates to CASSGQGAEQYF. The chain recombines TRBV6-5 with TRBJ2-7, with TRBD1 matching 8 bases. The CDR3 extends over 12 amino acids. V dropped 5 bases and J dropped 6; count of bases not matched to a gene: 3. In germline, CDR1 is MNHEY, CDR2 SVGAGI.

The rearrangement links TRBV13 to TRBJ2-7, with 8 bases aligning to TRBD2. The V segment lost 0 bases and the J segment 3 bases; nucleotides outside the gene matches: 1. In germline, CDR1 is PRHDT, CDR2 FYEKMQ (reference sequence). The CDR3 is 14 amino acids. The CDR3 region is CASSLGAGVYEQYF. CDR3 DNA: TGTGCCAGCAGCTTAGGAGCGGGGGTCTACGAGCAGTACTTC.